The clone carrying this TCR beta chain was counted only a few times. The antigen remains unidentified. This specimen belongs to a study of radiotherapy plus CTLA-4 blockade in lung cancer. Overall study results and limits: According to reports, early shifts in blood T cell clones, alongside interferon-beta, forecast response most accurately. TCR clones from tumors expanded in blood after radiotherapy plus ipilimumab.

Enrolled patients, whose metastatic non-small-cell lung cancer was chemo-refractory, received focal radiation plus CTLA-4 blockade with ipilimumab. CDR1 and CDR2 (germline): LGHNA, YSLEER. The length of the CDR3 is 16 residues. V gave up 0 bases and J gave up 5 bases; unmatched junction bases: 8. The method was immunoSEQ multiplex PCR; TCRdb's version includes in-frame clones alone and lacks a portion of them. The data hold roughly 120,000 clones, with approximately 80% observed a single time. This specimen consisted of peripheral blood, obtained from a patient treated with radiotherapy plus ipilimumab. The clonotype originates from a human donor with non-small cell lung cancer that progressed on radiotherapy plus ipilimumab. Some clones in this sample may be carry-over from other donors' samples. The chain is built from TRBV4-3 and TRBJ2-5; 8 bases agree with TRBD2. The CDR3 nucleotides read TGCGCCAGCAGCCAAGATGGTCGGCGGGGGGATGAGACCCAGTACTTC. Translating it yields CASSQDGRRGDETQYF.